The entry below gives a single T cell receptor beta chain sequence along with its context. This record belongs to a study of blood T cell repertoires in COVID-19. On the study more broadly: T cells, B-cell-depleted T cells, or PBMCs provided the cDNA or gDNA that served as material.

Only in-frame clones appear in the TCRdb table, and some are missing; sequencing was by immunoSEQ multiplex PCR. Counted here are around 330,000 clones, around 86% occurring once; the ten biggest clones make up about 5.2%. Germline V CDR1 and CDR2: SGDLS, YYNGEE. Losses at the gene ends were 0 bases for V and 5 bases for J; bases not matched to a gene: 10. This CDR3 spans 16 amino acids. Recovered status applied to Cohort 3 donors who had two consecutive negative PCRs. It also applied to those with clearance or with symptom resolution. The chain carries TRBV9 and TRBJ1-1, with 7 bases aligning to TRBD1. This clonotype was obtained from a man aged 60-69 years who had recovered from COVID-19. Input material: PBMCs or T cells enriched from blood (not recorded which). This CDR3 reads CASSVGGGRRGTEAFF. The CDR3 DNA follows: TGTGCCAGCAGCGTAGGAGGGGGCCGTCGGGGAACTGAAGCTTTCTTT.